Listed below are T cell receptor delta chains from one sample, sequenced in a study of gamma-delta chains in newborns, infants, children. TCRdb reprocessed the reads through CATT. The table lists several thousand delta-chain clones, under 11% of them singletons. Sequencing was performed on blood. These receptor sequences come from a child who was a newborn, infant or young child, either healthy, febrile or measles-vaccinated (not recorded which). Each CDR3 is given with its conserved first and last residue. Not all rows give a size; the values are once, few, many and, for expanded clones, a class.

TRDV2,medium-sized,CACDTGDTTAQLFF
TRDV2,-,CACDTVLGDTTWDTRQMFF
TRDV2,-,CACDTGEWGIPSSWDTRQVFF
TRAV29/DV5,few,CAASAPSHLGAYTDKLIF
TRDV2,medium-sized,CACDTWGIRDKLIF
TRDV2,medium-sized,CACDKLGDTRLYTDKLIF
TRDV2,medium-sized,CACDTVTGGGSWDTRQMFF
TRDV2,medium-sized,CACDTAYWGIPDTRQMFF
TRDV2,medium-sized,CACDTWGIMAAQLFF
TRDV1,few,CALGNWLPHTDKLIF
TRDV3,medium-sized,CAFQRTGGYSWDTRQMFF
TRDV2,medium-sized,CACDGGYVSSWDTRQMFF
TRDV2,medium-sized,CACDTYWGIPSSWDTRQMFF
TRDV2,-,CACDTEGYTRSWDTRQMFF
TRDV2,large,CACDTLLGDSSWDTRQMFF
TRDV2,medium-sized,CACDTVSWDTRQMFF
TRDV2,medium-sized,CACDTGGYLTAQLFF
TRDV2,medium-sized,CACDTALGASSWDTRQMFF
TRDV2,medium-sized,CACDTVLGGALTAQLFF
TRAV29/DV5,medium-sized,CAASPGHWGITGWDTRQMFF
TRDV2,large,CACDTVRWGIRRTLTAQLFF
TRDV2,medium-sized,CACDKILGGQYTDKLIF
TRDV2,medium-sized,CACDVVLGDGTAQLFF
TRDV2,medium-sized,CACDTVWGIPQSSWDTRQMFF